This T cell receptor beta chain is from a study of T cells after yellow fever vaccination. About the study: It was SMART-Seq v4 Ultra Low Input that prepared the fractions with low cell numbers.

It was through 5'RACE template switching that TCR cDNA was made, with a universal primer site and UMIs added. One entry per CDR3 protein, called by TCRdb with MiXCR from the 5' RACE reads. The table has around 72,000 distinct CDR3 sequences, about 7.3% seen once; the top ten hold more than 25%. This clonotype was detected ten times or more. No antigen is known for it. Regarding the study as a whole: Abundant bulk-population clonotypes could contaminate the FACS-sorted repertoires. A faster peak, day 5 versus 15, was reached by the weaker secondary response.

Germline loops: CDR1 SGHTA, CDR2 FQGTGA. V dropped 6 bases and J dropped 6; count of bases not matched to a gene: 7. The CDR3 has 14 amino acids. This receptor was identified in a man aged 18 to 35 who received the YFV17D yellow fever vaccine. The rearrangement uses TRBV7-3 and TRBJ2-1; 8 bases are a match to TRBD1. Here the sequenced sample was CD8+ T cells sorted from PBMCs, taken roughly 10 days after the first yellow fever vaccination. In DNA, the CDR3 is TGTGCCAGCAGGCTCGACAGGGGCGCCAATGAGCAGTTCTTC. This codes for CASRLDRGANEQFF. Based on the CDR3 plus reference TRBV7-3 and TRBJ2-1, the full variable domain is GAGVSQTPSNKVTEKGKYVELRCDPISGHTALYWYRQSLGQGPEFLIYFQGTGAADDSGLPNDRFFAVRPEGSVSTLKIQRTERGDSAVYLCASRLDRGANEQFFGPGTRLTVL.